This is a list of T cell receptor beta chains from one sample in a study of CXCR3-negative and CXCR3-positive naive CD8 T cells. After re-calling the 5' RACE reads, TCRdb lists one entry per CDR3 protein, DNA absent. This table lists about 89,000 distinct CDR3 sequences. The material sequenced was naive CXCR3+ CD8+ T cells from blood. These receptors originate from a human donor in good health. Some clones in this sample may be carry-over from other donors' samples. Both conserved end residues are part of each CDR3. Fields, in order: V gene, J gene, CDR3 protein.

V gene: TRBV29-1; J gene: TRBJ1-2; CDR3 protein: CSVEGLHGYTF
V gene: TRBV6-2/TRBV6-3; J gene: TRBJ2-7; CDR3 protein: CASSLAGEGHQQYF
V gene: TRBV7-6; J gene: TRBJ1-1; CDR3 protein: CASSSRPANTEAFF
V gene: TRBV5-1; J gene: TRBJ2-1; CDR3 protein: CASSGSERGYNEQFF
V gene: TRBV21-1; J gene: TRBJ2-5; CDR3 protein: CASSKQAASGDLEETQYF
V gene: TRBV7-2; J gene: TRBJ2-1; CDR3 protein: CASSQPRSGGAWNEQFF
V gene: TRBV29-1; J gene: TRBJ1-1; CDR3 protein: CSVPTGPMNTEAFF
V gene: TRBV13; J gene: TRBJ2-3; CDR3 protein: CASSLRRSTDTQYF
V gene: TRBV11-2; J gene: TRBJ2-5; CDR3 protein: CASSLVSTQETQYF
V gene: TRBV7-2; J gene: TRBJ2-3; CDR3 protein: CASSLHPTQYF
V gene: TRBV5-1; J gene: TRBJ2-7; CDR3 protein: CASSFTGTGNYEQYF
V gene: TRBV7-8; J gene: TRBJ2-4; CDR3 protein: CASSWGSGPLVLLAKNIQYF
V gene: TRBV21-1; J gene: TRBJ2-4; CDR3 protein: CASSNHPPDISQNIQYF
V gene: TRBV4-2; J gene: TRBJ2-2; CDR3 protein: CASRHTGPKNTGELFF
V gene: TRBV5-1; J gene: TRBJ2-1; CDR3 protein: CANSLGLYEQFF
V gene: TRBV9; J gene: TRBJ2-5; CDR3 protein: CASSGRLAGGVETQYF
V gene: TRBV7-7; J gene: TRBJ2-7; CDR3 protein: CASSLTPGPPTPSEQYF
V gene: TRBV6-2/TRBV6-3; J gene: TRBJ2-3; CDR3 protein: CASSYPTSLDTQYF
V gene: TRBV28; J gene: TRBJ2-7; CDR3 protein: CASSLRDRVHEQYF
V gene: TRBV7-2; J gene: TRBJ2-7; CDR3 protein: CASSSPGRPSSYEQYF
V gene: TRBV7-2; J gene: TRBJ2-5; CDR3 protein: CASSWASGGGHAETQYF
V gene: TRBV6-4; J gene: TRBJ2-1; CDR3 protein: CASSDVWGSSYNEQFF
V gene: TRBV29-1; J gene: TRBJ2-5; CDR3 protein: CSMDRGIQETQYF
V gene: TRBV13; J gene: TRBJ1-1; CDR3 protein: CASSPSTGTPEAFF
V gene: TRBV2; J gene: TRBJ2-2; CDR3 protein: CASRVAGETTGELFF
V gene: TRBV13; J gene: TRBJ2-7; CDR3 protein: CASSFQQRRLAGPSYEQYF
V gene: TRBV7-6; J gene: TRBJ2-2; CDR3 protein: CASSLSEITGELFF
V gene: TRBV19; J gene: TRBJ1-1; CDR3 protein: CASNFFSGTEGPTFF
V gene: TRBV7-2; J gene: TRBJ2-1; CDR3 protein: CASSLGAGGYNEQFF
V gene: TRBV25-1; J gene: TRBJ2-7; CDR3 protein: CASSEYDRATYEQYF
V gene: TRBV4-2; J gene: TRBJ1-5; CDR3 protein: CASSPEGGASNQPQHF
V gene: TRBV29-1; J gene: TRBJ2-7; CDR3 protein: CSVQGQVPHEQYF
V gene: TRBV28; J gene: TRBJ2-1; CDR3 protein: CASSSFEGNLHYNEQFF
V gene: TRBV6-2/TRBV6-3; J gene: TRBJ1-1; CDR3 protein: CASSYRGFVTEAFF
V gene: TRBV7-9; J gene: TRBJ1-1; CDR3 protein: CASRAGGITEAFF
V gene: TRBV29-1; J gene: TRBJ2-1; CDR3 protein: CSVERTGVYNEQFF
V gene: TRBV7-9; J gene: TRBJ2-1; CDR3 protein: CASSVRQGANEQFF
V gene: TRBV7-9; J gene: TRBJ1-1; CDR3 protein: CASSLDDGEAFF
V gene: TRBV12-3/TRBV12-4; J gene: TRBJ1-1; CDR3 protein: CASSFAGGTEAFF
V gene: TRBV7-9; J gene: TRBJ2-7; CDR3 protein: CASSLGSGGTPYEQYF
V gene: TRBV5-1; J gene: TRBJ2-7; CDR3 protein: CASSLATMASYEQYF
V gene: TRBV6-2/TRBV6-3; J gene: TRBJ2-1; CDR3 protein: CASSYSGRHNEQFF
V gene: TRBV20-1; J gene: TRBJ2-7; CDR3 protein: CSARGASGVYEQYF
V gene: TRBV4-3; J gene: TRBJ2-7; CDR3 protein: CASSQDWVNTYEQYF
V gene: TRBV19; J gene: TRBJ1-5; CDR3 protein: CASRLGNQPQHF
V gene: TRBV28; J gene: TRBJ2-1; CDR3 protein: CARRKGQGLNEQFF
V gene: TRBV15; J gene: TRBJ1-5; CDR3 protein: CATSREGFSNQPQHF
V gene: TRBV29-1; J gene: TRBJ2-7; CDR3 protein: CSAAPGTPYEQYF
V gene: TRBV7-9; J gene: TRBJ2-3; CDR3 protein: CASSWARDPTDTQYF
V gene: TRBV15; J gene: TRBJ1-2; CDR3 protein: CATSRTWDPPQGYTF
V gene: TRBV12-3/TRBV12-4; J gene: TRBJ2-5; CDR3 protein: CASSLGGIQETQYF
V gene: TRBV29-1; J gene: TRBJ2-7; CDR3 protein: CSVEITGTSGRNTYEQYF
V gene: TRBV12-3/TRBV12-4; J gene: TRBJ2-5; CDR3 protein: CASSPPPGTSGGGETQYF
V gene: TRBV15; J gene: TRBJ1-1; CDR3 protein: CATSRVRLEAFF
V gene: TRBV7-9; J gene: TRBJ2-7; CDR3 protein: CASSAHRDGYEQYF